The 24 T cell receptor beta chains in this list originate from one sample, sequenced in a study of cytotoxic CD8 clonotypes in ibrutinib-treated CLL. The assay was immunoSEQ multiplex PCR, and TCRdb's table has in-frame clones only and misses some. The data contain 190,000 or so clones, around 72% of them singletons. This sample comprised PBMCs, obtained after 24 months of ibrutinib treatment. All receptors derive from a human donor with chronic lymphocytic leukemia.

As DNA, the CDR3 is TGTGCCAGTAGTATTTACCCGGGACAGGGATGGAATCAGCCCCAGCATTTT. Protein product: CASSIYPGQGWNQPQHF. This chain uses TRBV19 with TRBJ1-5; 9 bases are a match to TRBD1. With V trimmed by 3 bases and J by 4 bases, 10 bases remained unmatched. Looked up from germline, CDR1 is LNHDA and CDR2 is SQIVND (reference sequence). This CDR3 spans 17 amino acids.

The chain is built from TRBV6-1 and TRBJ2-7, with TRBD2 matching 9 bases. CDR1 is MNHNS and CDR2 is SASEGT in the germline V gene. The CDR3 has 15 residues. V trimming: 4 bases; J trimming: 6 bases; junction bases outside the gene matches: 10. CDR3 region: CASSGRGSGRTEQYF. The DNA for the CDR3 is TGTGCCAGCAGTGGGAGGGGGAGCGGGAGGACCGAGCAGTACTTC.

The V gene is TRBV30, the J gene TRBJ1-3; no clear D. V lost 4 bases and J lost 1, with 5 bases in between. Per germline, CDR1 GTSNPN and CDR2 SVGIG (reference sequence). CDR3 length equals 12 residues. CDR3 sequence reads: CAWTQSGNTIYF. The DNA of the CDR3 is TGTGCCTGGACGCAGTCTGGAAACACCATATATTTT. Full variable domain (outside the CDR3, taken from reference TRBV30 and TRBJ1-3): SQTIHQWPATLVQPVGSPLSLECTVEGTSNPNLYWYRQAAGRGLQLLFYSVGIGQISSEVPQNLSASRPQDRQFILSSKKLLLSDSGFYLCAWTQSGNTIYFGEGSWLTVV.

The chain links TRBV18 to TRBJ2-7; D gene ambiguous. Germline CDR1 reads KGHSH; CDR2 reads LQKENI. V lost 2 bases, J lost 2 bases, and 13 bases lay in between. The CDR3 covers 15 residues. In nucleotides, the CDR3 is TGTGCCAGCTCACCATGGTACAGTTCGACCTACGAGCAGTACTTC. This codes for CASSPWYSSTYEQYF.

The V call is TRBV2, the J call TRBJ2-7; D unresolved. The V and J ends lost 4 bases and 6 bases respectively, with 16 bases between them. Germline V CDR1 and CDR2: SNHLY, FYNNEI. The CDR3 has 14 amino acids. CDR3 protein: CASSVDGFSAEQYF. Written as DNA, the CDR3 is TGTGCCAGCAGTGTTGACGGATTCTCAGCCGAGCAGTACTTC.

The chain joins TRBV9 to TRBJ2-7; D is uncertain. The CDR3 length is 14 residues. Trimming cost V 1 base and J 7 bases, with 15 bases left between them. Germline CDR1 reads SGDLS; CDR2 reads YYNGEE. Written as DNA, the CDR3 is TGTGCCAGCAGCGTATCAATAGTCTCAGTTGAGCAGTACTTC. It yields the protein CASSVSIVSVEQYF.

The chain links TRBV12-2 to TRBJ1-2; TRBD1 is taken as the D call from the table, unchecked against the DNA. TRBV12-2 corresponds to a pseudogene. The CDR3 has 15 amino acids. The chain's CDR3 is CASRITGGACYGYTF. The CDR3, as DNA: TGTGCAAGTCGCATCACAGGGGGCGCTTGCTATGGCTACACCTTC.

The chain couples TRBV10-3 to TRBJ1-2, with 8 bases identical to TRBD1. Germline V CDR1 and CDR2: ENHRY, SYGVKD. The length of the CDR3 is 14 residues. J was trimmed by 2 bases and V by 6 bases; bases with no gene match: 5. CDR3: CAIRTGTGNYGYTF. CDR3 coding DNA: TGTGCCATCAGAACCGGGACAGGAAACTATGGCTACACCTTC.

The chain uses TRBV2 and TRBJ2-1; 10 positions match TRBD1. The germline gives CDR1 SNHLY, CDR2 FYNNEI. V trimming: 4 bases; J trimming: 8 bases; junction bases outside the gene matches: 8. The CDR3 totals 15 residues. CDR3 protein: CASSVGTGDVHEQFF. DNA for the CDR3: TGTGCCAGCAGTGTAGGGACAGGGGATGTCCATGAGCAGTTCTTC.

This CDR3 is CASSVGSGRPNTGELFF. In nucleotides, the CDR3 is TGTGCCAGCAGCGTAGGTAGCGGGAGGCCGAACACCGGGGAGCTGTTTTTT. The chain links TRBV9 to TRBJ2-2, with 10 bases lining up with TRBD2. Germline CDR1 and CDR2: SGDLS and YYNGEE. CDR3 length: 17 amino acids. Trimming cost V 0 bases and J 0 bases; bases outside gene matches: 2. The whole variable domain, remainder taken from reference TRBV9 and TRBJ2-2, is DSGVTQTPKHLITATGQRVTLRCSPRSGDLSVYWYQQSLDQGLQFLIQYYNGEERAKGNILERFSAQQFPDLHSELNLSSLELGDSALYFCASSVGSGRPNTGELFFGEGSRLTVL.

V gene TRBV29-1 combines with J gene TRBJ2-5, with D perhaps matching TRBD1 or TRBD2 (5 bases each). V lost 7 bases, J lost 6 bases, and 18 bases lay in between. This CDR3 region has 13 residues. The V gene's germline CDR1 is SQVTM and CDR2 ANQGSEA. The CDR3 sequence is CSAGDLGVKTQYF. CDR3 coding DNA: TGCAGCGCCGGGGACCTGGGCGTGAAGACCCAGTACTTC.

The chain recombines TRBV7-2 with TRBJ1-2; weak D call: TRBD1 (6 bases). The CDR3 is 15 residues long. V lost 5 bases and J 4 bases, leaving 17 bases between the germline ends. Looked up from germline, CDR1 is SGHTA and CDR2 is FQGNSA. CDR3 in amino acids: CASSALQGPLYGYTF. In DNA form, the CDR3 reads TGTGCCAGCAGCGCGTTACAGGGTCCCCTCTATGGCTACACCTTC.

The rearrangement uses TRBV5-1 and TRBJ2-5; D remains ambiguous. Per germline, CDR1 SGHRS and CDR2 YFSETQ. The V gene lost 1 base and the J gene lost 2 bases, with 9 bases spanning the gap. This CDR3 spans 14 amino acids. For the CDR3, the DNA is TGCGCCAGCAGCTTGTACGGGCCTCAAGAGACCCAGTACTTC. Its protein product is CASSLYGPQETQYF. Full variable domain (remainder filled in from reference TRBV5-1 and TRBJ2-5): KAGVTQTPRYLIKTRGQQVTLSCSPISGHRSVSWYQQTPGQGLQFLFEYFSETQRNKGNFPGRFSGRQFSNSRSEMNVSTLELGDSALYLCASSLYGPQETQYFGPGTRLLVL.

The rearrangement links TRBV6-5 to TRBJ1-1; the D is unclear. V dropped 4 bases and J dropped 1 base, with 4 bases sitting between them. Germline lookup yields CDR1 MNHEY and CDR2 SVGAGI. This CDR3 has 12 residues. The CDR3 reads CASSFANTEAFF. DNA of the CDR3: TGTGCCAGCAGTTTTGCGAACACTGAAGCTTTCTTT.

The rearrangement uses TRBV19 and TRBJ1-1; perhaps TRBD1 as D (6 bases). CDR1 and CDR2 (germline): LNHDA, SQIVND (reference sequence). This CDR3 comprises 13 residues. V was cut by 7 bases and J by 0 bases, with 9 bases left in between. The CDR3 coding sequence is TGTGCCAGTAACGGACAGTTGAACACTGAAGCTTTCTTT. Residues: CASNGQLNTEAFF.

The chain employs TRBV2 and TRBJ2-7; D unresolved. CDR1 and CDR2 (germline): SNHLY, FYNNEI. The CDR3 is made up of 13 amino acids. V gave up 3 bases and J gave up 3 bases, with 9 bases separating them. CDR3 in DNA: TGTGCCAGCAGTGAGGAAAATAGCTACGAGCAGTACTTC. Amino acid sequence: CASSEENSYEQYF.

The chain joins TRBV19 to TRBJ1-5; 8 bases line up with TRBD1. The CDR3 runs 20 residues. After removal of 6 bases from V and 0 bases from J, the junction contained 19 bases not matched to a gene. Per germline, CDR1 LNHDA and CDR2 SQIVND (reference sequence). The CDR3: CASRAHMTGDFLNSNQPQHF. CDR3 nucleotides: TGTGCCAGTAGAGCCCACATGACAGGGGACTTTCTCAATAGCAATCAGCCCCAGCATTTT. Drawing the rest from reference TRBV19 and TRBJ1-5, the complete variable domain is DGGITQSPKYLFRKEGQNVTLSCEQNLNHDAMYWYRQDPGQGLRLIYYSQIVNDFQKGDIAEGYSVSREKKESFPLTVTSAQKNPTAFYLCASRAHMTGDFLNSNQPQHFGDGTRLSIL.

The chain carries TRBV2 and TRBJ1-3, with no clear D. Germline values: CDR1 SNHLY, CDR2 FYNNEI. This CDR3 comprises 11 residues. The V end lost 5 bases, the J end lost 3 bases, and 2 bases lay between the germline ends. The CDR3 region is CASSRGNTIYF. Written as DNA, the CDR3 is TGTGCCAGCAGTCGTGGAAACACCATATATTTT. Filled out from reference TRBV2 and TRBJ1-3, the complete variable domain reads EPEVTQTPSHQVTQMGQEVILRCVPISNHLYFYWYRQILGQKVEFLVSFYNNEISEKSEIFDDQFSVERPDGSNFTLKIRSTKLEDSAMYFCASSRGNTIYFGEGSWLTVV.

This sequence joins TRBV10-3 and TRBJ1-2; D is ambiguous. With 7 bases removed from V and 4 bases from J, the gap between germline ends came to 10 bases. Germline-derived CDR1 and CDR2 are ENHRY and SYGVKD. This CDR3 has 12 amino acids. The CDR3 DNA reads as TGTGCCATCACGTCCAGAGCCTATGGCTACACCTTC. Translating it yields CAITSRAYGYTF.

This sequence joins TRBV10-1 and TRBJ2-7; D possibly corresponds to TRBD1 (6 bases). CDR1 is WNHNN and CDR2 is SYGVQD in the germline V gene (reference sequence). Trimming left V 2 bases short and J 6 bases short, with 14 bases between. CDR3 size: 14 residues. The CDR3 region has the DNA TGCGCCAGCAGTGAGCTCTTTCGAGGGGGCGAGCAGTACTTC. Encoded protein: CASSELFRGGEQYF.

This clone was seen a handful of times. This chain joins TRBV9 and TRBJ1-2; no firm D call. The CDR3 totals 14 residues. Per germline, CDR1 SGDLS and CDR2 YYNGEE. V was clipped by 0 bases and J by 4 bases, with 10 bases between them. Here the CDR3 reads CASSVDPVGYGYTF. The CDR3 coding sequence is TGTGCCAGCAGCGTAGACCCTGTGGGCTATGGCTACACCTTC.

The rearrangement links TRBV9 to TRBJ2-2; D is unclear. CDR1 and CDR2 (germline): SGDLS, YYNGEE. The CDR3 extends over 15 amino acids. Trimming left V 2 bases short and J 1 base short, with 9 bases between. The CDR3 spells CASSVALGNTGELFF. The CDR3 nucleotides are TGTGCCAGCAGCGTCGCTTTGGGGAACACCGGGGAGCTGTTTTTT.

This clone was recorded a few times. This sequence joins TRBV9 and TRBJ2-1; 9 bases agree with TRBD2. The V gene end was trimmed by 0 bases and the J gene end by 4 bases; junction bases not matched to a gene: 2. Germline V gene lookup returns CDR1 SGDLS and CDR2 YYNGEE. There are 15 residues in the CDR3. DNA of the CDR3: TGTGCCAGCAGCGTAGCTAGCGGGACTTACAATGAGCAGTTCTTC. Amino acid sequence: CASSVASGTYNEQFF.

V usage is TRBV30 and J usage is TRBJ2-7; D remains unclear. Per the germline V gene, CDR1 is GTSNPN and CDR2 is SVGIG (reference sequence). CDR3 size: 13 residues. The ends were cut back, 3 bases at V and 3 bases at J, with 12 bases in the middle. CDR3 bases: TGTGCCTGGAGCGACCTCGCCCACTACGAGCAGTACTTC. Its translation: CAWSDLAHYEQYF.